What follows are 16 T cell receptor beta chains derived from one specimen sequenced in a study of T cells after yellow fever vaccination. TCRdb passed the 5' RACE reads through MiXCR, listing each CDR3 protein once. This table has about 200,000 distinct CDR3 sequences, under 3.5% appearing once. This specimen consisted of CD4+ T cells sorted from PBMCs, obtained 10 days after the yellow fever booster vaccination. The receptors here all came from a man between 18 and 29 years old who received the YFV17D yellow fever vaccine.

A few counts support this clonotype. The V gene is TRBV20-1, the J gene TRBJ2-1; TRBD2 matches 7 bases. With V trimmed by 3 bases and J by 0 bases, 8 bases remained unmatched. The CDR3 runs 16 residues. CDR1 is DFQATT and CDR2 is SNEGSKA in the germline V gene (reference sequence). The CDR3 is CSARDSRGSSYNEQFF. The CDR3 nucleotides read TGCAGTGCTAGGGATTCGCGGGGGAGCTCCTACAATGAGCAGTTCTTC.

This clonotype was detected many times. This chain joins TRBV12-3 or TRBV12-4 and TRBJ1-4; 7 bases map to TRBD1. The ends lost 6 bases at V and 6 bases at J; junction bases unmatched: 22. This CDR3 contains 19 residues. CDR3 protein: CASSPTSYRRQGEDEKLFF. The CDR3 DNA sequence: TGTGCCAGCAGCCCTACCTCATACCGGAGACAGGGAGAAGATGAAAAACTGTTTTTT.

This clonotype showed up just a few times. The chain employs TRBV7-8 and TRBJ1-5, with D perhaps TRBD1 (5 bases). Deletions cut 1 base from V and 6 bases from J, with 7 bases between. This CDR3 has 13 residues. Per the germline V gene, CDR1 is SGHVS and CDR2 is FQNEAQ. CDR3 sequence (DNA): TGTGCCAGCAGCTTAGATGGGACTCAGCCCCAGCATTTT. Amino acids: CASSLDGTQPQHF.

The table lists this clonotype with a few counts. V gene TRBV18 combines with J gene TRBJ1-1; TRBD1 aligns across 11 bases. The CDR3 runs to 15 residues. Germline V gene lookup returns CDR1 KGHSH and CDR2 LQKENI. The V and J ends lost 5 bases and 2 bases, in that order; junction bases with no gene match: 4. The CDR3 sequence: CASSSRTGGNTEAFF. The DNA of the CDR3 is TGTGCCAGCTCATCCCGGACAGGGGGCAACACTGAAGCTTTCTTT.

This clonotype was counted many times. The V call is TRBV20-1, the J call TRBJ2-5; 8 bases fit TRBD1. Germline V gene data show CDR1 as DFQATT and CDR2 as SNEGSKA (reference sequence). The CDR3 sequence is 12 residues long. Trimming removed 6 bases from V and 1 base from J; junction bases left unmatched: 1. CDR3 coding DNA: TGCAGTGCCACAGGGGGCCAAGAGACCCAGTACTTC. Its translation is CSATGGQETQYF.

The V and J genes are TRBV7-2 and TRBJ1-6; 11 bases fit TRBD1. Germline CDR1 SGHTA, CDR2 FQGNSA. This CDR3 is 18 amino acids long. Trimming removed 0 bases from V and 1 base from J; junction bases left unmatched: 2. Here the CDR3 reads CASSLAGTGGSYNSPLHF. The CDR3 DNA reads as TGTGCCAGCAGCTTAGCCGGGACAGGGGGGTCCTATAATTCACCCCTCCACTTT.

This clonotype was picked up a small number of times. V and J are TRBV6-6 and TRBJ1-3; no clear D. The germline gives CDR1 MNHNY, CDR2 SVGAGI (reference sequence). There are 16 residues in the CDR3. The V end was cut by 4 bases, the J end by 0 bases, with 13 bases between. The DNA for the CDR3 is TGTGCCAGCAGTTCCCAGCGGGGAGCCTCTGGAAACACCATATATTTT. Its protein product is CASSSQRGASGNTIYF.

This clonotype was observed a few times. CDR3 residues: CSAMVGGDTQYF. The CDR3 region has the DNA TGCAGTGCCATGGTGGGGGGAGATACGCAGTATTTT. This rearrangement joins TRBV20-1 to TRBJ2-3; weak D call: TRBD2 (6 bases). The CDR3 totals 12 residues. Germline CDR1 and CDR2: DFQATT and SNEGSKA (reference sequence). V lost 6 bases to trimming and J lost 5 bases, with 12 bases between them.

This clonotype appeared many times. CDR3 region: CASSIGTGGNSPLHF. The CDR3 nucleotides are TGTGCCAGCTCGATCGGGACAGGGGGGAATTCACCCCTCCACTTT. The gene calls are TRBV6-6 and TRBJ1-6; 11 bases agree with TRBD1. The CDR3 is 15 amino acids. Trimming removed 8 bases from V and 7 bases from J; junction bases left unmatched: 7. Germline CDR1 reads MNHNY; CDR2 reads SVGAGI (reference sequence).

The rearrangement uses TRBV18 and TRBJ2-5; D not resolved. The V end lost 3 bases, the J end lost 2 bases, and 7 bases lay between the germline ends. CDR3 size: 13 residues. CDR1 and CDR2 (germline): KGHSH, LQKENI. The CDR3 sequence is CASSPNDQETQYF. The CDR3 region has the DNA TGTGCCAGCTCACCTAACGATCAAGAGACCCAGTACTTC.

The chain carries TRBV3-1 and TRBJ1-1; 9 bases are a match to TRBD1. V was pared by 4 bases and J by 4 bases, with 10 bases of the junction left unmatched. The CDR3 runs 16 residues. CDR1 is LGHDT and CDR2 is YNNKEL in the germline V gene (reference sequence). CDR3 nucleotide sequence: TGTGCCAGCAGCCTTTGGACAGGGGAACTTGGCACTGAAGCTTTCTTT. It is translated as CASSLWTGELGTEAFF.

This clonotype showed up many times. The chain employs TRBV20-1 and TRBJ1-1; D gene ambiguous. This CDR3 is 12 amino acids long. Germline CDR1 is DFQATT and CDR2 is SNEGSKA (reference sequence). V was clipped by 3 bases and J by 11 bases, with 16 bases between them. CDR3 loop: CSASRPLHQAFF. The CDR3, as DNA: TGCAGTGCTAGTAGACCGCTCCACCAGGCTTTCTTT.

This clonotype was detected many times. The CDR3 DNA reads TGTGCCAGCAGCAACGGAGAGACCCAGTACTTC. Protein: CASSNGETQYF. The chain carries TRBV5-6 and TRBJ2-5; no definite D call. From germline, CDR1 is SGHDT and CDR2 YYEEEE. Trimming removed 4 bases at V and 4 bases at J, with 5 bases between. This CDR3 is built from 11 residues.

This clonotype was seen repeatedly, ten times or more. The chain employs TRBV7-9 and TRBJ1-1; D uncertain. V lost 6 bases, J lost 5 bases, and 13 bases lay in between. There are 13 residues in the CDR3. The germline V gene encodes CDR1 SEHNR and CDR2 FQNEAQ (reference sequence). CDR3 bases: TGTGCCAGCAGTGTCGAGGCGGGAACTGAAGCTTTCTTT. Encoded protein: CASSVEAGTEAFF.

This clonotype was seen ten or more times. The chain carries TRBV4-2 and TRBJ2-6, with D unclear. Germline values: CDR1 LGHNA, CDR2 YNFKEQ. This CDR3 is built from 14 residues. Trimming left V 1 base short and J 3 bases short, with 4 bases between. The CDR3 DNA is TGTGCCAGCAGCCAAGTAGGTGGGGCCAACGTCCTGACTTTC. Protein: CASSQVGGANVLTF.

V usage is TRBV20-1 and J usage is TRBJ2-1, with TRBD2 as a possible D gene (6 bases). Trimming took 4 bases from V and 9 from J, leaving 13 bases between them. The CDR3 runs 12 residues. Looked up from germline, CDR1 is DFQATT and CDR2 is SNEGSKA (reference sequence). CDR3: CSATPGGSEQFF. CDR3 nucleotide sequence: TGCAGTGCTACCCCCGGGGGTAGTGAGCAGTTCTTC.